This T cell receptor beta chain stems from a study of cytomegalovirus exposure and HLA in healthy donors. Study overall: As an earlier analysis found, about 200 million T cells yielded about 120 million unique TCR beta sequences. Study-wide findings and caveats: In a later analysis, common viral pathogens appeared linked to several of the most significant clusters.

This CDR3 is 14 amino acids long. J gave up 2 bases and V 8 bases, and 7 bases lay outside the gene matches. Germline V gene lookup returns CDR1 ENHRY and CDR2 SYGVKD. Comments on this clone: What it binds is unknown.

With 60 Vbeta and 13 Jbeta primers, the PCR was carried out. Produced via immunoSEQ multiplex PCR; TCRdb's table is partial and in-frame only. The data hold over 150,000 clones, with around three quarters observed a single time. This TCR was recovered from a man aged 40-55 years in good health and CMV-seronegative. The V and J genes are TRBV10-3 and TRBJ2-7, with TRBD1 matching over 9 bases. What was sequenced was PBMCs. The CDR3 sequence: CAIRGTGNPYEQYF. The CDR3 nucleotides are TGTGCCATCCGAGGGACAGGGAACCCCTACGAGCAGTACTTC.